A single sample gave rise to the 22 T cell receptor beta chains below, sequenced in a study of blood T cell repertoires in COVID-19. The data were produced by immunoSEQ multiplex PCR, yet TCRdb's version contains in-frame clones alone and is incomplete. The data contain tens of thousands of clones, more than 75% of them singletons. The source material was peripheral blood. The receptors were gathered from a man aged 65 to 85 with acute or convalescent COVID-19.

The chain carries TRBV6-5 and TRBJ1-2; perhaps TRBD1 as D (5 bases). The V gene lost 6 bases and the J gene lost 0 bases, with 11 bases spanning the gap. CDR3 length: 14 amino acids. CDR1 is MNHEY and CDR2 is SVGAGI in the germline V gene. CDR3 region: CASRPTVANYGYTF. In DNA, the CDR3 is TGTGCCAGCAGGCCGACAGTCGCTAACTATGGCTACACCTTC.

V gene TRBV5-8 combines with J gene TRBJ2-2, with a tentative D call TRBD1 (6 bases). Trimming stripped 4 bases from V and 0 bases from J, with 10 bases between. The CDR3 runs to 15 residues. Looked up from germline, CDR1 is SGHTS and CDR2 is YDEGEE. CDR3 amino acids: CASSRTASNTGELFF. DNA for the CDR3: TGTGCCAGCAGCCGGACAGCCTCGAACACCGGGGAGCTGTTTTTT.

This clone was seen just once. The chain carries TRBV30 and TRBJ1-2; 7 bases align to TRBD1. Germline V gene data show CDR1 as GTSNPN and CDR2 as SVGIG (reference sequence). After removal of 4 bases from V and 4 bases from J, the junction contained 9 bases not matched to a gene. The CDR3 loop spans 14 amino acids. DNA for the CDR3: TGTGCCTGGACCCCCGACAGGGAGAGCTATGGCTACACCTTC. Protein sequence: CAWTPDRESYGYTF.

The genes are TRBV3-1 (or the pseudogene TRBV3-2) and TRBJ2-5; tentatively, D is TRBD2 (5 bases). CDR1 is LGHDT and CDR2 is YNNKEL in the germline V gene (reference sequence). CDR3 length: 13 residues. Trimming shortened V by 3 bases and J by 1 base, and 6 bases separated the two germline ends. CDR3 sequence reads: CASSQGVQETQYF. In DNA form, the CDR3 reads TGTGCCAGCAGCCAGGGAGTCCAAGAGACCCAGTACTTC.

The gene calls are TRBV18 and TRBJ2-2; D gene ambiguous. Germline V gene data show CDR1 as KGHSH and CDR2 as LQKENI. This CDR3 is built from 15 residues. V was pared by 6 bases and J by 0 bases, with 11 bases between. The CDR3 is CASSRQSANTGELFF. The CDR3, as DNA: TGTGCCAGCTCCCGACAATCCGCGAACACCGGGGAGCTGTTTTTT.

This chain uses TRBV7-3 with TRBJ1-2, with TRBD1 matching over 9 bases. V was pared by 5 bases and J by 8 bases, with 12 bases of the junction left unmatched. Looked up from germline, CDR1 is SGHTA and CDR2 is FQGTGA. This CDR3 contains 15 residues. The CDR3 coding sequence is TGTGCCAGCAGCGCCTCCCCGGGACAGGGTCTCGGCTACACCTTC. Amino acid sequence: CASSASPGQGLGYTF.

The chain couples TRBV9 to TRBJ2-3, with TRBD2 identical over 7 bases. The germline gives CDR1 SGDLS, CDR2 YYNGEE. V was pared by 2 bases and J by 0 bases, with 3 bases of the junction left unmatched. The CDR3 runs to 15 residues. CDR3 protein: CASSVSGISTDTQYF. The CDR3 coding sequence is TGTGCCAGCAGCGTGAGCGGGATTAGCACAGATACGCAGTATTTT.

The DNA for the CDR3 is TGTGCCAGCAGCGGACAGGTATTAACTGAGGAGCAGTTCTTC. Amino acids: CASSGQVLTEEQFF. The chain is built from TRBV2 and TRBJ2-1; 7 positions match TRBD1. With V trimmed by 6 bases and J by 10 bases, 12 bases remained unmatched. This CDR3 region has 14 residues. Germline CDR1 is SNHLY and CDR2 is FYNNEI.

V and J are TRBV30 and TRBJ2-2; D is perhaps TRBD2 (5 bases). The ends were cut back, 0 bases at V and 6 bases at J, with 8 bases in the middle. Germline V CDR1 and CDR2: GTSNPN, SVGIG (reference sequence). The CDR3 spans 13 residues. The CDR3 DNA is TGTGCCTGGAGTGTATCTAGCCCCGGGGAGCTGTTTTTT. This sequence encodes CAWSVSSPGELFF. Drawing the rest from reference TRBV30 and TRBJ2-2, the complete variable domain is SQTIHQWPATLVQPVGSPLSLECTVEGTSNPNLYWYRQAAGRGLQLLFYSVGIGQISSEVPQNLSASRPQDRQFILSSKKLLLSDSGFYLCAWSVSSPGELFFGEGSRLTVL.

The chain combines TRBV27 with TRBJ1-4; tentatively, D is TRBD1 (5 bases). V was shortened by 2 bases and J by 8 bases, with 9 bases between the two germline ends. The CDR3 is 13 residues long. The V gene's germline CDR1 is MNHEY and CDR2 SMNVEV (reference sequence). The CDR3 sequence: CASSLQGGEKLFF. The CDR3 DNA reads as TGTGCCAGCAGTTTACAGGGAGGGGAAAAACTGTTTTTT. The entire variable domain, with the rest obtained from reference TRBV27 and TRBJ1-4, is as follows: EAQVTQNPRYLITVTGKKLTVTCSQNMNHEYMSWYRQDPGLGLRQIYYSMNVEVTDKGDVPEGYKVSRKEKRNFPLILESPSPNQTSLYFCASSLQGGEKLFFGSGTQLSVL.

The gene calls are TRBV11-1 and TRBJ2-7, with 10 bases matching TRBD1. Germline trimming cut 5 bases from V and 7 bases from J; bases unmatched to any gene: 14. In germline, CDR1 is SGHAT, CDR2 FQDESV (reference sequence). The CDR3 is 16 amino acids. The CDR3 DNA sequence: TGTGCCAGCAGCCCCAAGGGACAGGGGTGGTTAAGGGAGCAGTACTTC. This codes for CASSPKGQGWLREQYF.

The chain carries TRBV18 and TRBJ2-3; D not certain. This CDR3 spans 12 amino acids. V lost 3 bases and J 5 bases, leaving 6 bases between the germline ends. The V gene's germline CDR1 is KGHSH and CDR2 LQKENI. This CDR3 reads CASSPRGDTQYF. The CDR3 nucleotides are TGTGCCAGCTCACCGCGAGGAGATACGCAGTATTTT.

The chain uses TRBV11-2 and TRBJ2-7; 9 nucleotides align to TRBD1. This CDR3 contains 16 residues. Germline values: CDR1 SGHAT, CDR2 FQNNGV. The ends lost 6 bases at V and 4 bases at J; junction bases unmatched: 13. CDR3 in amino acids: CASSPGTGSGAYEQYF. The CDR3, as DNA: TGTGCCAGCAGTCCCGGGACAGGGAGCGGGGCTTACGAGCAGTACTTC.

The genes are TRBV7-9 and TRBJ1-1, with TRBD1 matching over 9 bases. Unmatched junction bases numbered 11, after V lost 8 bases and J lost 4 bases. The CDR3 loop spans 15 amino acids. Germline V CDR1 and CDR2: SEHNR, FQNEAQ (reference sequence). This CDR3 reads CASSLRQGGGTEAFF. The CDR3 nucleotides are TGTGCCAGCTCCCTCCGACAGGGGGGAGGCACTGAAGCTTTCTTT.

The chain couples TRBV10-1 to TRBJ1-6; TRBD1 agrees at 11 bases. The junction had 1 base not matched to a gene; V was cut back by 4 bases and J by 8 bases. Germline CDR1 WNHNN, CDR2 SYGVQD (reference sequence). This CDR3 has 14 amino acids. The CDR3, as DNA: TGCGCCAGCAGTGGGGACAGGGGGTATTCACCCCTCCACTTT. Translated: CASSGDRGYSPLHF.

The V call is TRBV5-5, the J call TRBJ2-2; D possibly corresponds to TRBD2 (5 bases). V shed 2 bases and J shed 4 bases, with 12 bases lying between them. The CDR3 spans 15 residues. Germline lookup yields CDR1 SGHKS and CDR2 YYEKEE (reference sequence). Written as DNA, the CDR3 is TGTGCCAGCAGCTTACTAGTGTCGGGCACCGGGGAGCTGTTTTTT. As protein: CASSLLVSGTGELFF. Together with reference TRBV5-5 and TRBJ2-2, the CDR3 gives the full variable domain: DAGVTQSPTHLIKTRGQQVTLRCSPISGHKSVSWYQQVLGQGPQFIFQYYEKEERGRGNFPDRFSARQFPNYSSELNVNALLLGDSALYLCASSLLVSGTGELFFGEGSRLTVL.

The chain has TRBV9 and TRBJ1-5, with D maybe TRBD1 (5 bases). The germline gives CDR1 SGDLS, CDR2 YYNGEE. The germline V and J ends were trimmed by 4 bases and 4 bases, with 6 bases remaining between them. This CDR3 has 12 residues. In DNA, the CDR3 is TGTGCCAGCAGCTCAGGGAATCAGCCCCAGCATTTT. Protein product: CASSSGNQPQHF.

This rearrangement joins TRBV15 to TRBJ2-1; no firm D call. V shed 2 bases and J shed 6 bases, with 14 bases lying between them. CDR3 length equals 15 residues. Germline V lookup: CDR1 LNHNV, CDR2 YYDKDF (reference sequence). CDR3 DNA sequence: TGTGCCACCAGCAGAACCCAATCGGTTGGCAATGAGCAGTTCTTC. This translates into CATSRTQSVGNEQFF.

The chain carries TRBV9 and TRBJ2-3; no clear D gene. The CDR3 length is 16 residues. Germline V gene data show CDR1 as SGDLS and CDR2 as YYNGEE. V dropped 0 bases and J dropped 0 bases, with 11 bases sitting between them. The CDR3 DNA reads as TGTGCCAGCAGCGTAGGGGCAGGCCTTAGCACAGATACGCAGTATTTT. This sequence encodes CASSVGAGLSTDTQYF.

CDR3 amino acids: CASSVGRNQPQHF. CDR3 sequence (DNA): TGTGCCAGCAGCGTGGGCCGCAATCAGCCCCAGCATTTT. The chain carries TRBV3-1 (or the pseudogene TRBV3-2) and TRBJ1-5; no firm D call. The CDR3 is 13 amino acids. Trimming took 5 bases from V and 2 from J, leaving 7 bases between them. Germline CDR1 is LGHDT and CDR2 is YNNKEL (reference sequence).

This chain links TRBV19 with TRBJ1-3; no clear D gene. V was clipped by 3 bases and J by 3 bases, with 12 bases between them. This CDR3 is built from 15 residues. CDR1 LNHDA and CDR2 SQIVND come from the germline V gene (reference sequence). CDR3 DNA sequence: TGTGCCAGTAGTATTGGAGGAGACGTTGGAAACACCATATATTTT. It yields the protein CASSIGGDVGNTIYF.

CDR3 sequence reads: CATSKPTDGNTIYF. Written as DNA, the CDR3 is TGTGCCACCAGCAAGCCGACAGATGGAAACACCATATATTTT. The chain uses TRBV15 and TRBJ1-3; tentative D call: TRBD1 (5 bases). Germline CDR1 is LNHNV and CDR2 is YYDKDF (reference sequence). CDR3 length: 14 amino acids. Trimming shortened V by 4 bases and J by 3 bases, and 10 bases separated the two germline ends.